This TCR beta chain appears in the sequencing data of a study of Siglec-9 on CD8 T cells in melanoma. The table came from immunoSEQ multiplex PCR; TCRdb's copy has only in-frame clones and leaves some out. The data contain 30,000 or so clones, approximately 80% of them singletons. The CDR3 has 17 amino acids. Germline CDR1 and CDR2: MGHRA and YSYEKL. V lost 4 bases, J lost 6 bases, and 13 bases stayed unmatched. The TCR was taken from a human donor in good health. Sequencing was carried out using Siglec-9- CD8+ T cells sorted from blood. The chain carries TRBV4-1 and TRBJ2-1; 9 bases align to TRBD2. CDR3 protein: CASSLTRSSGVFNEQFF. DNA for the CDR3: TGCGCCAGCAGCCTAACTAGGTCTAGCGGGGTTTTCAATGAGCAGTTCTTC.